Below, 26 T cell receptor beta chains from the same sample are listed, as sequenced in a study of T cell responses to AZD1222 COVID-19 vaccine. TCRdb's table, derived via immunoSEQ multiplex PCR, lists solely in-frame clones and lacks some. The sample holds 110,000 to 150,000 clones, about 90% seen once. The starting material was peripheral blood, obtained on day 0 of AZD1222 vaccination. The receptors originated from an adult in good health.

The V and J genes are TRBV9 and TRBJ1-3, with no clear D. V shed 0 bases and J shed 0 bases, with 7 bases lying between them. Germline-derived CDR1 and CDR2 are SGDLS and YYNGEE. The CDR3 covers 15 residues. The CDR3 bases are TGTGCCAGCAGCGTAGAAGGCGTCTCTGGAAACACCATATATTTT. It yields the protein CASSVEGVSGNTIYF.

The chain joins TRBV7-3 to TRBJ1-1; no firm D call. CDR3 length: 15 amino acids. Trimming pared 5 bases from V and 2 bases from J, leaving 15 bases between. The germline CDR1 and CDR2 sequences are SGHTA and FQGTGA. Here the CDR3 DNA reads TGTGCCAGCAGCCCCCAGGCTGTAGAAAACACTGAAGCTTTCTTT. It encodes CASSPQAVENTEAFF. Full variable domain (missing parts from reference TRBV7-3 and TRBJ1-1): GAGVSQTPSNKVTEKGKYVELRCDPISGHTALYWYRQSLGQGPEFLIYFQGTGAADDSGLPNDRFFAVRPEGSVSTLKIQRTERGDSAVYLCASSPQAVENTEAFFGQGTRLTVV.

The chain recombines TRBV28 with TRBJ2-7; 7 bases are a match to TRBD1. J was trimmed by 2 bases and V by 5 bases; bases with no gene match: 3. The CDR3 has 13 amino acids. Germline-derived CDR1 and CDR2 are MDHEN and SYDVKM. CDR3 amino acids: CASSEQGPYEQYF. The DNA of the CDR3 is TGTGCCAGCAGTGAACAGGGGCCCTACGAGCAGTACTTC.

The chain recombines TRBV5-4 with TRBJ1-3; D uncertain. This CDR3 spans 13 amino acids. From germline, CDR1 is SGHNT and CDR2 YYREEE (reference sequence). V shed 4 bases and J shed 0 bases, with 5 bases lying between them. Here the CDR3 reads CASSQVSGNTIYF. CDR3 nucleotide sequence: TGTGCCAGCAGCCAGGTCTCTGGAAACACCATATATTTT.

CDR3 loop: CAIVARGNTEAFF. The DNA of the CDR3 is TGTGCCATCGTCGCAAGGGGGAACACTGAAGCTTTCTTT. This chain uses TRBV28 with TRBJ1-1, with D perhaps TRBD1 (5 bases). Trimming pared 10 bases from V and 1 base from J, leaving 13 bases between. The CDR3 has 13 residues. Germline-derived CDR1 and CDR2 are MDHEN and SYDVKM.

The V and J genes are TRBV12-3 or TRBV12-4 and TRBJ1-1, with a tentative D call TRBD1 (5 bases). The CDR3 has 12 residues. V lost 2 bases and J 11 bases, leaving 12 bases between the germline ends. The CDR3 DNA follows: TGTGCCAGCAGTTTATCGGGGGGGGATGCTTTCTTT. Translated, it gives CASSLSGGDAFF.

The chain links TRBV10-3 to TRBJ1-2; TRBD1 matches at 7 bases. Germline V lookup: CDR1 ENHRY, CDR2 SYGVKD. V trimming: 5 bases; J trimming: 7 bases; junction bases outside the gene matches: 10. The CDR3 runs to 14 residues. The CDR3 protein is CAISPTTDRVGYTF. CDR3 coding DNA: TGTGCCATCAGTCCTACCACTGACAGGGTTGGCTACACCTTC.

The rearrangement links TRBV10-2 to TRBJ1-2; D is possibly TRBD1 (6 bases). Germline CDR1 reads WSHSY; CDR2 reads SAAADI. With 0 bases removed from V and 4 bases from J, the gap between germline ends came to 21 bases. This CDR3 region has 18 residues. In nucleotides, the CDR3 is TGCGCCAGCAGTGAGTCGCGGTTGGGGGCCCCGGGGGGCTATGGCTACACCTTC. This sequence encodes CASSESRLGAPGGYGYTF.

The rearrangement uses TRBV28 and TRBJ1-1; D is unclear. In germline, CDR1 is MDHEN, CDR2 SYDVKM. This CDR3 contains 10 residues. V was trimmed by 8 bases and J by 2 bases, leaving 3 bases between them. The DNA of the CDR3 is TGTGCCAGCGGCAACACTGAAGCTTTCTTT. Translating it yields CASGNTEAFF.

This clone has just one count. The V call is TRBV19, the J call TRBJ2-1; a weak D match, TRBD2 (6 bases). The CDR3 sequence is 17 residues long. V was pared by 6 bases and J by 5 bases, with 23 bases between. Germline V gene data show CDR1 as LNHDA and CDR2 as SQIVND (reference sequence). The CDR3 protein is CASRPRSIERAHNEQFF. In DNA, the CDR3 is TGTGCCAGTAGGCCGCGTTCGATCGAGCGGGCCCACAATGAGCAGTTCTTC.

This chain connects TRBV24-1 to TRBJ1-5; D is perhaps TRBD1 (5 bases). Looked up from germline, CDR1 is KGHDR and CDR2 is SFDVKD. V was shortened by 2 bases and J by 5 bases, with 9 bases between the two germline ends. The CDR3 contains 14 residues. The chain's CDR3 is CATSDSGTHQPQHF. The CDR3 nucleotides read TGTGCCACCAGTGATTCGGGGACGCATCAGCCCCAGCATTTT.

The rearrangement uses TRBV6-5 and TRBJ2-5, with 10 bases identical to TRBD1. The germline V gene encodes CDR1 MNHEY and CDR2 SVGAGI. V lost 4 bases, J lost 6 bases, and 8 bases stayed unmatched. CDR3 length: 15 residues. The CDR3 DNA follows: TGTGCCAGCAGTTCATATACGGGACAGGGGAAGACCCAGTACTTC. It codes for CASSSYTGQGKTQYF.

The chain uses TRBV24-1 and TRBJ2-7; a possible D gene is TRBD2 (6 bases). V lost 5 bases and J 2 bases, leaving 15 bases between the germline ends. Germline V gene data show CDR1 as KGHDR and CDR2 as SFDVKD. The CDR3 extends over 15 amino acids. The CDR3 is CATSANSGNTYEQYF. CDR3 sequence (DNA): TGTGCCACCAGTGCTAATAGCGGAAACACCTACGAGCAGTACTTC.

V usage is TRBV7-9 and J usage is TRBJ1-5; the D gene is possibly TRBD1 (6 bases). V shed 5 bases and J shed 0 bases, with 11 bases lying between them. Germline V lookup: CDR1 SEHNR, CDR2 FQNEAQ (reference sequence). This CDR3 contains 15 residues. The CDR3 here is CASSPGQFSNQPQHF. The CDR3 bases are TGTGCCAGCAGCCCCGGACAGTTTAGCAATCAGCCCCAGCATTTT.

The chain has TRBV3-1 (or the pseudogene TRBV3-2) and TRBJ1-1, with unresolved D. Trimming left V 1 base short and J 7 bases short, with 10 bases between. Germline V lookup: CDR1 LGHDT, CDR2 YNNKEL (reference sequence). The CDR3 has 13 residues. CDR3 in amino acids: CASSQGWLGEAFF. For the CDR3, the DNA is TGTGCCAGCAGCCAAGGATGGCTGGGTGAAGCTTTCTTT.

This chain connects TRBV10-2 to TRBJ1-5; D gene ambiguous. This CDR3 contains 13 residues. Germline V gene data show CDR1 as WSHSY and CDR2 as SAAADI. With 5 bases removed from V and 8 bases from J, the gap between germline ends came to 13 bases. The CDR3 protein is CASSWEGLEPQHF. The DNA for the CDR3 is TGCGCCAGCAGTTGGGAGGGATTGGAGCCCCAGCATTTT.

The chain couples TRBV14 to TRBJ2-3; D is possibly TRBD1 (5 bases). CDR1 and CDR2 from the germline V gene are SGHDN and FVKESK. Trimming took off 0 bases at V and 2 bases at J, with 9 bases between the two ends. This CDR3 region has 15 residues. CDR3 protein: CASSQDDSPTDTQYF. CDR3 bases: TGTGCCAGCAGCCAAGATGACAGCCCCACAGATACGCAGTATTTT.

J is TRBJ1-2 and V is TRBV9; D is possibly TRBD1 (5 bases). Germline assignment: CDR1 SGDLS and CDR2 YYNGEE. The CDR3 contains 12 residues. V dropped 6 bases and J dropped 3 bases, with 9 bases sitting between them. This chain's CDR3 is CASNGGYYGYTF. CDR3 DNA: TGTGCCAGCAACGGGGGTTACTATGGCTACACCTTC.

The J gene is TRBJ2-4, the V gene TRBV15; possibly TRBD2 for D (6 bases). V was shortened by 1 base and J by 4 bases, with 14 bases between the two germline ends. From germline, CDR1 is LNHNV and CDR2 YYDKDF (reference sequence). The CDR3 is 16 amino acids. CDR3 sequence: CATSRAGETRKNIQYF. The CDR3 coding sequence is TGTGCCACCAGCAGAGCGGGTGAGACTAGGAAAAACATTCAGTACTTC.

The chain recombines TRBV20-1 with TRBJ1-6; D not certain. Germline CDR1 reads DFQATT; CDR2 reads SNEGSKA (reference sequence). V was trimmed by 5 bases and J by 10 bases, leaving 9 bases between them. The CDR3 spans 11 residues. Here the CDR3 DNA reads TGCAGTGCTCGTCGCGGCTCACCCCTCCACTTT. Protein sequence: CSARRGSPLHF.

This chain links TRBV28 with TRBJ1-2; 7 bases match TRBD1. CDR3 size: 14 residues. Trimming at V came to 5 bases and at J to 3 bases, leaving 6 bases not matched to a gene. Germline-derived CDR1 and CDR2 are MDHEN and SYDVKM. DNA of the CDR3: TGTGCCAGCAGTGTCACAGGGGCCTACTATGGCTACACCTTC. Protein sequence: CASSVTGAYYGYTF.

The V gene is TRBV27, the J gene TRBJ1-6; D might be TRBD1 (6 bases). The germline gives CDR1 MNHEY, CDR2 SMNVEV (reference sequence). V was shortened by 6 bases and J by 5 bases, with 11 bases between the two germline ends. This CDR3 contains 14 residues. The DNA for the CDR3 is TGTGCCAGCAGGTGGGGACAAGATAATTCACCCCTCCACTTT. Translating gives CASRWGQDNSPLHF.

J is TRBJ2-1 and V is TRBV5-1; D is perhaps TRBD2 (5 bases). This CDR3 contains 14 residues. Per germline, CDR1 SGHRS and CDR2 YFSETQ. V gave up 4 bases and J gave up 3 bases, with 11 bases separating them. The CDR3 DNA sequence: TGCGCCAGCAGCGGCGCGGGTGGCTACAATGAGCAGTTCTTC. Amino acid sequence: CASSGAGGYNEQFF.

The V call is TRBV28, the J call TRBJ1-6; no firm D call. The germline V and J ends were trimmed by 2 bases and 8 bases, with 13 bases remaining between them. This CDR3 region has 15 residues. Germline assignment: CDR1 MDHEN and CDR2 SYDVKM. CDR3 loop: CASSLHGGKDSPLHF. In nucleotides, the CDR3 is TGTGCCAGCAGTTTACATGGAGGAAAGGATTCACCCCTCCACTTT.

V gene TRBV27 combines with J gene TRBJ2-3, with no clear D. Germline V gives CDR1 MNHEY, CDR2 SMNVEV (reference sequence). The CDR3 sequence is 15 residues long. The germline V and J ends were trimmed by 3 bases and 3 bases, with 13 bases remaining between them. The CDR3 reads CASSFRRKGTDTQYF. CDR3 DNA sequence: TGTGCCAGCAGTTTCAGACGTAAAGGGACAGATACGCAGTATTTT.

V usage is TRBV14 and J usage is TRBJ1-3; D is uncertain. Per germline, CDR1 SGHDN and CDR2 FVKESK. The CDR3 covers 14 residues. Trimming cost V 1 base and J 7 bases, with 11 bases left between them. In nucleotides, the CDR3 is TGTGCCAGCAGCCAAGGGCAGGTCTGGAACACCATATATTTT. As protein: CASSQGQVWNTIYF.